The present entry profiles one TCR beta chain with its context. This record comes from a study of cytomegalovirus exposure and HLA in healthy donors. A multiplex PCR was run with 60 Vbeta primers and 13 Jbeta primers. The data were produced by immunoSEQ multiplex PCR, yet TCRdb's version contains in-frame clones alone and is incomplete. Its table lists about 200,000 clones. V was cut by 5 bases and J by 5 bases, with 17 bases left in between. CDR1 SGHNT and CDR2 YYREEE come from the germline V gene (reference sequence). The CDR3 is 14 residues long. Healthy individuals who donated bone marrow served as the donors.

The genes are TRBV5-4 and TRBJ2-7; possibly TRBD1 for D (5 bases). This TCR derives from a boy between 10 and 17 years old in good health and CMV-seronegative. Sequencing was done on a sample of PBMCs. The CDR3 coding sequence is TGTGCCAGCAGGGGGCCGGGTCAACCGGACGAGCAGTACTTC. This codes for CASRGPGQPDEQYF.